This TCR beta chain stems from a study of T cell changes during pregnancy in multiple sclerosis. The table came from immunoSEQ multiplex PCR; TCRdb's copy has only in-frame clones and leaves some out. This table holds around 66,000 clones, 91% found once. The material sequenced was peripheral blood, taken after pregnancy. This TCR came from a female donor in good health, enrolled as a control in a pregnancy study.

The CDR3 DNA reads as TGCGCCAGCAGACGGACAGATACGCAGTATTTT. Its protein product is CASRRTDTQYF. The V and J genes are TRBV5-1 and TRBJ2-3; D not resolved. The CDR3 contains 11 residues. The germline V gene has CDR1 SGHRS and CDR2 YFSETQ. V lost 5 bases and J 3 bases, leaving 4 bases between the germline ends. Full variable domain (rest looked up from reference TRBV5-1 and TRBJ2-3): KAGVTQTPRYLIKTRGQQVTLSCSPISGHRSVSWYQQTPGQGLQFLFEYFSETQRNKGNFPGRFSGRQFSNSRSEMNVSTLELGDSALYLCASRRTDTQYFGPGTRLTVL.